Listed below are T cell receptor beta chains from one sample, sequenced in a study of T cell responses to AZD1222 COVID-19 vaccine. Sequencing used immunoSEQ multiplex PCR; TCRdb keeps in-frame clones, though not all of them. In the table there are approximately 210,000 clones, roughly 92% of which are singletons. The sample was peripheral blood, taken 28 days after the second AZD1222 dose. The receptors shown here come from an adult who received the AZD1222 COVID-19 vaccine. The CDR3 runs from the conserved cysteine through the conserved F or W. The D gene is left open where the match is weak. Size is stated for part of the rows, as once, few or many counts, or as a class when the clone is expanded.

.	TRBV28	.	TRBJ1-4	CASSLQGNLNEKLFF	TGTGCCAGCAGTTTACAGGGAAATCTTAATGAAAAACTGTTTTTT
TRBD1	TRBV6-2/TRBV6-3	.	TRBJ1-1	CASSGTVQNTEAFF	TGTGCCAGCAGCGGGACAGTACAGAACACTGAAGCTTTCTTT
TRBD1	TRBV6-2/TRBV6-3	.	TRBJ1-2	CASSYSTPGTGSNYGYTF	TGTGCCAGCAGTTACTCGACCCCCGGGACAGGTTCTAACTATGGCTACACCTTC
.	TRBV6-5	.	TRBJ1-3	CASSYSKTSSGNTIYF	TGTGCCAGCAGTTACTCCAAAACGAGCTCTGGAAACACCATATATTTT
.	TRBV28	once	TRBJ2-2	CASSLNTGELFF	TGTGCCAGCAGTTTGAACACCGGGGAGCTGTTTTTT
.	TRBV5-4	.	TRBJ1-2	CASSSEAELGYTF	TGTGCCAGCAGCTCCGAGGCGGAGCTTGGCTACACCTTC
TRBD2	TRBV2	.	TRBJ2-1	CASSPRRIGLAGGHNEQFF	TGTGCCAGCAGTCCCCGGAGGATTGGGCTAGCGGGGGGTCACAATGAGCAGTTCTTC
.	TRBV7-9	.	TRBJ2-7	CASSLVGESYEQYF	TGTGCCAGCAGCTTAGTTGGCGAATCCTACGAGCAGTACTTC
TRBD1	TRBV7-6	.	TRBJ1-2	CASSERQGYGYTF	TGTGCCAGCAGCGAAAGACAGGGCTATGGCTACACCTTC
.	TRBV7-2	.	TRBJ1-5	CASSLNGGNQPQHF	TGTGCCAGCAGCTTAAACGGGGGGAACCAGCCCCAGCATTTT
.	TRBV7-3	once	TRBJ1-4	CASSLGGTEKLFF	TGTGCCAGCAGCTTGGGAGGAACCGAAAAACTGTTTTTT
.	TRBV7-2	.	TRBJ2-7	CASSFMGYEQYF	TGTGCCAGCAGCTTCATGGGGTACGAGCAGTACTTC
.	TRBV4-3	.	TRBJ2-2	CASSQEAAGELFF	TGCGCCAGCAGCCAAGAAGCGGCCGGGGAGCTGTTTTTT
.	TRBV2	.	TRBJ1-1	CASSEDRTMNTEAFF	TGTGCCAGCAGTGAAGACAGGACCATGAACACTGAAGCTTTCTTT
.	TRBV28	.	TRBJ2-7	CASSPTLAYEQYF	TGTGCCAGCAGCCCCACGCTGGCCTACGAGCAGTACTTC
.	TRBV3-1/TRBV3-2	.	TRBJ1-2	CASEDGNYGYTF	TGTGCCAGCGAGGACGGGAACTATGGCTACACCTTC
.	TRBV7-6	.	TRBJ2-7	CASSPSSYEQYF	TGTGCCAGCAGCCCTTCTTCCTACGAGCAGTACTTC
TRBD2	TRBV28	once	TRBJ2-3	CASSLATPGTSEDTQYF	TGTGCCAGCAGTTTGGCTACCCCCGGGACTAGTGAAGATACGCAGTATTTT
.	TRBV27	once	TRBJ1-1	CASSPRHRGWNTEAFF	TGTGCCAGCAGTCCCAGACATAGGGGCTGGAACACTGAAGCTTTCTTT
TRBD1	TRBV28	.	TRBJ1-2	CASSATGQGYGYTF	TGTGCCAGCAGTGCCACTGGACAGGGCTATGGCTACACCTTC
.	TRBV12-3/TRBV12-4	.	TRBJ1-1	CASSLGRGEAFF	TGTGCCAGCAGTTTAGGGCGGGGTGAAGCTTTCTTT
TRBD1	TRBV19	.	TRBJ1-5	CASSIDPPGQDNQPQHF	TGTGCCAGTAGTATAGACCCTCCGGGACAGGACAATCAGCCCCAGCATTTT